These 15 T cell receptor beta chains were sequenced from one sample in a study of blood T cell repertoires in COVID-19 (dated by TCRdb to the early 2020s). The receptor library was made with the immunoSEQ multiplex PCR assay. This immuneACCESS table, as held by TCRdb, lists in-frame sequences with V and J called but not all clones. Of the missing ones, under half trace to an unresolved V gene in checked studies; the others have no known cause. In all, the sample holds some 420,000 clones, and 80% to 90% of those were seen once. Of the sample, 1% to 1.3% is held by the ten largest clones. The sample consisted of PBMCs or T cells enriched from blood (not recorded which). These receptors all come from a young man who had recovered from COVID-19.

The gene calls are TRBV3-1 (or the pseudogene TRBV3-2) and TRBJ2-3; TRBD2 matches at 7 bases. The V and J ends lost 2 bases and 3 bases, in that order; junction bases with no gene match: 8. Germline CDR1 reads LGHDT; CDR2 reads YNNKEL (reference sequence). The CDR3 is made up of 16 amino acids. The CDR3 coding sequence is TGTGCCAGCAGCCAATTGTCCGGGGGAGGGACAGATACGCAGTATTTT. It is translated as CASSQLSGGGTDTQYF.

This sequence joins TRBV7-8 and TRBJ2-4; 9 bases map to TRBD1. The trim removed 1 base at V and 7 bases at J, leaving 5 bases unmatched. Per germline, CDR1 SGHVS and CDR2 FQNEAQ. The CDR3 is made up of 15 amino acids. This CDR3 reads CASSLEGTGNNIQYF. The CDR3 DNA reads as TGTGCCAGCAGCTTAGAGGGGACAGGGAACAACATTCAGTACTTC.

This chain uses TRBV3-1 (or the pseudogene TRBV3-2) with TRBJ2-1, with 7 bases fitting TRBD2. Germline CDR1 reads LGHDT; CDR2 reads YNNKEL (reference sequence). Trimming cost V 1 base and J 7 bases; bases outside gene matches: 13. This CDR3 comprises 17 residues. This CDR3 is CASSQAEAGRSWNEQFF. In DNA form, the CDR3 reads TGTGCCAGCAGCCAAGCCGAGGCCGGGAGGTCGTGGAATGAGCAGTTCTTC.

The chain joins TRBV5-1 to TRBJ2-7; D is perhaps TRBD1 (6 bases). The germline V gene has CDR1 SGHRS and CDR2 YFSETQ. The CDR3 is 12 amino acids. With 7 bases removed from V and 3 bases from J, the gap between germline ends came to 11 bases. The DNA for the CDR3 is TGCGCCAGCCGACAGGACCACTACGAGCAGTACTTC. Its protein is CASRQDHYEQYF.

V gene TRBV4-1 combines with J gene TRBJ1-6; perhaps TRBD1 as D (6 bases). V gave up 1 base and J gave up 0 bases, with 7 bases separating them. The CDR3 has 16 residues. Looked up from germline, CDR1 is MGHRA and CDR2 is YSYEKL. The CDR3, as DNA: TGCGCCAGCAGCCAAGCGACAGGCTCCTATAATTCACCCCTCCACTTT. This encodes CASSQATGSYNSPLHF.

The J gene is TRBJ2-7, the V gene TRBV16, with D perhaps TRBD2 (5 bases). CDR3 length: 16 amino acids. V lost 2 bases and J 5 bases, leaving 19 bases between the germline ends. Germline assignment: CDR1 KGHSY and CDR2 FQNENV. The CDR3 region has the DNA TGTGCCAGCAGCCAAGGCGAGAGGGTTTTCGGAAACGAGCAGTACTTC. It specifies CASSQGERVFGNEQYF.

This chain connects TRBV2 to TRBJ2-1; no clear D gene. CDR3 length: 13 amino acids. Germline V gene data show CDR1 as SNHLY and CDR2 as FYNNEI. V shed 3 bases and J shed 5 bases, with 8 bases lying between them. Here the CDR3 reads CASSDYLNNEQFF. CDR3 sequence (DNA): TGTGCCAGCAGTGATTATCTAAACAATGAGCAGTTCTTC.

The chain employs TRBV2 and TRBJ2-7; 7 positions match TRBD1. This CDR3 region has 13 residues. V was clipped by 6 bases and J by 2 bases; unmatched bases: 4. From germline, CDR1 is SNHLY and CDR2 FYNNEI. The CDR3 loop reads CASRGQTTYEQYF. The CDR3 DNA reads as TGTGCCAGCAGGGGACAGACAACCTACGAGCAGTACTTC.

This chain links TRBV28 with TRBJ1-1, with a tentative D call TRBD1 (5 bases). The V end was cut by 6 bases, the J end by 3 bases, with 17 bases between. The CDR3 loop spans 15 amino acids. Germline CDR1 MDHEN, CDR2 SYDVKM. CDR3 DNA sequence: TGTGCCAGCAGCCCCTCCGATCAGGGCGACACTGAAGCTTTCTTT. As protein: CASSPSDQGDTEAFF.

The V gene is TRBV2, the J gene TRBJ2-3, with a tentative D call TRBD2 (6 bases). The V end lost 10 bases, the J end lost 2 bases, and 19 bases lay between the germline ends. The CDR3 is 15 residues long. Per the germline V gene, CDR1 is SNHLY and CDR2 is FYNNEI. This CDR3 reads CANRKEGRNTDTQYF. As DNA, the CDR3 is TGTGCCAACCGGAAGGAGGGCCGCAACACAGATACGCAGTATTTT.

The rearrangement joins TRBV28 to TRBJ1-2, with D possibly matching TRBD1 (6 bases). The CDR3 has 15 residues. V was pared by 3 bases and J by 5 bases, with 16 bases between. CDR1 is MDHEN, CDR2 SYDVKM, per germline. The CDR3 DNA sequence: TGTGCCAGCAGTTTCTCCGGTCAGGGGATTTATGGCTACACCTTC. Encoded protein: CASSFSGQGIYGYTF.

The rearrangement uses TRBV9 and TRBJ1-5, with no clear D. The CDR3 is 14 residues long. Germline CDR1 and CDR2: SGDLS and YYNGEE. With 4 bases removed from V and 0 bases from J, the gap between germline ends came to 8 bases. The CDR3, as DNA: TGTGCCAGCAGCTATGGAGATAGCAATCAGCCCCAGCATTTT. This gives the protein CASSYGDSNQPQHF.

In its sample, this clone was seen once. This sequence joins TRBV28 and TRBJ2-7; 10 positions match TRBD1. The ends lost 6 bases at V and 0 bases at J; junction bases unmatched: 11. Germline V gene data show CDR1 as MDHEN and CDR2 as SYDVKM. This CDR3 is 17 amino acids long. The CDR3 DNA reads TGTGCCAGCAGGTCGGACAGGGGGTACTGGGGCTCCTACGAGCAGTACTTC. This translates into CASRSDRGYWGSYEQYF. Full variable domain (missing parts from reference TRBV28 and TRBJ2-7): DVKVTQSSRYLVKRTGEKVFLECVQDMDHENMFWYRQDPGLGLRLIYFSYDVKMKEKGDIPEGYSVSREKKERFSLILESASTNQTSMYLCASRSDRGYWGSYEQYFGPGTRLTVT.

The gene calls are TRBV28 and TRBJ2-5; D possibly corresponds to TRBD1 (6 bases). V lost 4 bases and J lost 5, with 14 bases in between. CDR1 and CDR2 from the germline V gene are MDHEN and SYDVKM. The CDR3 consists of 14 residues. DNA for the CDR3: TGTGCCAGCAGTTCGACAGGACGTCTGGAGACCCAGTACTTC. Protein: CASSSTGRLETQYF.

J is TRBJ2-7 and V is TRBV6-2 or TRBV6-3, with 7 bases matching TRBD1. Per germline, CDR1 MNHEY and CDR2 SVGEGT. With 5 bases clipped from V and 5 bases from J, the junction kept 9 bases outside the gene matches. The CDR3 spans 14 residues. CDR3 protein: CASSTLDRTHEQYF. The CDR3 DNA sequence: TGTGCCAGCAGTACCCTGGACAGGACCCACGAGCAGTACTTC.